The 26 T cell receptor beta chains below all came from one sample that was sequenced in a study of T cell responses to AZD1222 COVID-19 vaccine (dated by TCRdb to the early 2020s). The method was the immunoSEQ multiplex PCR assay. TCRdb took over this immuneACCESS table, retaining in-frame rearrangements with V and J assigned. Such tables are incomplete; in checked studies, under half of the missing clones stem from an unresolved V gene, and the remainder is unexplained. The sample table contains approximately 130,000 clones; only one count was recorded for 80% to 90% of them. The ten most abundant clones make up around 9.5% of the sample. The time point label of this sample denotes: about 28 days (+/-7) after the second vaccine dose. Here the sequenced sample was peripheral blood, taken 28 days after the second AZD1222 dose. These receptors all come from an adult who received the AZD1222 COVID-19 vaccine.

This clone has just one count. The V and J genes are TRBV7-8 and TRBJ2-1, with a tentative D call TRBD2 (6 bases). Germline V lookup: CDR1 SGHVS, CDR2 FQNEAQ. Trimming pared 5 bases from V and 2 bases from J, leaving 16 bases between. CDR3 size: 16 residues. The CDR3 DNA is TGTGCCAGCAGCCTTTTAGGCGGGAATACCTACAATGAGCAGTTCTTC. Its translation: CASSLLGGNTYNEQFF. Drawing the rest from reference TRBV7-8 and TRBJ2-1, the complete variable domain is GAGVSQSPRYKVAKRGQDVALRCDPISGHVSLFWYQQALGQGPEFLTYFQNEAQLDKSGLPSDRFFAERPEGSVSTLKIQRTQQEDSAVYLCASSLLGGNTYNEQFFGPGTRLTVL.

This clone is a singleton in its sample. The chain is built from TRBV5-1 and TRBJ1-6, with TRBD1 identical over 8 bases. Germline-derived CDR1 and CDR2 are SGHRS and YFSETQ. The CDR3 loop spans 15 amino acids. Trimming at V came to 4 bases and at J to 8 bases, leaving 8 bases not matched to a gene. The chain's CDR3 is CASSAGQVGDSPLHF. The DNA for the CDR3 is TGCGCCAGCAGCGCGGGACAGGTGGGGGATTCACCCCTCCACTTT.

V usage is TRBV6-1 and J usage is TRBJ1-2; tentatively, D is TRBD1 (5 bases). Trimming removed 1 base at V and 8 bases at J, with 14 bases between. This CDR3 region has 14 residues. Germline CDR1 reads MNHNS; CDR2 reads SASEGT. The CDR3 protein is CASSEVVGERGYTF. Here the CDR3 DNA reads TGTGCCAGCAGTGAAGTGGTGGGGGAGAGGGGCTACACCTTC.

The chain joins TRBV24-1 to TRBJ2-7; D not resolved. V lost 3 bases to trimming and J lost 0 bases, with 14 bases between them. CDR3 size: 16 residues. The germline CDR1 and CDR2 sequences are KGHDR and SFDVKD. In DNA form, the CDR3 reads TGTGCCACCAGTGATCCCATTGTGGTCTCCTCCTACGAGCAGTACTTC. Translation: CATSDPIVVSSYEQYF.

The V call is TRBV19, the J call TRBJ2-7; 7 bases fit TRBD1. Per germline, CDR1 LNHDA and CDR2 SQIVND (reference sequence). This CDR3 region has 13 residues. Losses at the gene ends were 3 bases for V and 4 bases for J; bases not matched to a gene: 3. CDR3 residues: CASSMGTEYEQYF. As DNA, the CDR3 is TGTGCCAGTAGTATGGGGACAGAATACGAGCAGTACTTC.

The chain employs TRBV9 and TRBJ2-5; D is perhaps TRBD1 (6 bases). Trimming took 0 bases from V and 5 from J, leaving 14 bases between them. CDR3 length equals 15 residues. From germline, CDR1 is SGDLS and CDR2 YYNGEE. The DNA for the CDR3 is TGTGCCAGCAGCGTAGTGGGGGCACCAGGGGAGACCCAGTACTTC. It is translated as CASSVVGAPGETQYF.

V is TRBV6-5 and J is TRBJ1-1; no clear D. The CDR3 is 15 amino acids. Germline-derived CDR1 and CDR2 are MNHEY and SVGAGI. V lost 0 bases and J 0 bases, leaving 8 bases between the germline ends. CDR3 coding DNA: TGTGCCAGCAGTTACTCGATCGAGATGAACACTGAAGCTTTCTTT. It is translated as CASSYSIEMNTEAFF.

The J gene is TRBJ2-5, the V gene TRBV2, with TRBD1 matching 8 bases. The V gene's germline CDR1 is SNHLY and CDR2 FYNNEI. The CDR3 spans 13 residues. The J segment lost 2 bases and the V segment lost 8 bases, leaving 4 bases of the junction unmatched. In nucleotides, the CDR3 is TGTGCCAGCGGGGACAGGCGACAAGAGACCCAGTACTTC. Protein sequence: CASGDRRQETQYF.

The rearrangement joins TRBV7-2 to TRBJ1-2; D not resolved. This CDR3 spans 15 amino acids. Trimming shortened V by 3 bases and J by 5 bases, and 16 bases separated the two germline ends. CDR1 SGHTA and CDR2 FQGNSA come from the germline V gene. This chain's CDR3 is CASSFRTGKDYGYTF. The CDR3 DNA reads TGTGCCAGCAGCTTCCGCACGGGCAAGGATTATGGCTACACCTTC. The variable domain in full, with the rest retrieved from reference TRBV7-2 and TRBJ1-2, is GAGVSQSPSNKVTEKGKDVELRCDPISGHTALYWYRQSLGQGLEFLIYFQGNSAPDKSGLPSDRFSAERTGGSVSTLTIQRTQQEDSAVYLCASSFRTGKDYGYTFGSGTRLTVV.

The CDR3 DNA follows: TGTGCCAGCAGCCAATTGTCAGGTTGGGACTATGGCTACACCTTC. This gives the protein CASSQLSGWDYGYTF. V and J are TRBV3-1 (or the pseudogene TRBV3-2) and TRBJ1-2; D is unresolved. The CDR3 has 15 amino acids. Per the germline V gene, CDR1 is LGHDT and CDR2 is YNNKEL (reference sequence). Trimming removed 2 bases at V and 3 bases at J, with 13 bases between.

The chain uses TRBV12-5 and TRBJ1-5; 10 nucleotides line up with TRBD1. This CDR3 spans 15 amino acids. Trimming removed 1 base from V and 5 bases from J; junction bases left unmatched: 2. Per the germline V gene, CDR1 is LGHNT and CDR2 is FRNRAP. CDR3 in amino acids: CASGLGTGGYQPQHF. The CDR3, as DNA: TGTGCTAGTGGTTTGGGGACAGGGGGTTATCAGCCCCAGCATTTT. The complete variable domain, with remaining parts taken from reference TRBV12-5 and TRBJ1-5, reads DARVTQTPRHKVTEMGQEVTMRCQPILGHNTVFWYRQTMMQGLELLAYFRNRAPLDDSGMPKDRFSAEMPDATLATLKIQPSEPRDSAVYFCASGLGTGGYQPQHFGDGTRLSIL.

The rearrangement uses TRBV25-1 and TRBJ2-2, with 8 bases that match TRBD1. This CDR3 has 15 residues. Per the germline V gene, CDR1 is MGHDK and CDR2 is SYGVNS. V lost 3 bases and J lost 5; bases outside the gene matches: 5. CDR3 residues: CASSERQGTTGELFF. CDR3 coding DNA: TGTGCCAGCAGTGAGAGACAGGGGACAACCGGGGAGCTGTTTTTT.

The rearrangement links TRBV3-1 (or the pseudogene TRBV3-2) to TRBJ2-5; D not resolved. CDR3 size: 14 residues. Germline CDR1 reads LGHDT; CDR2 reads YNNKEL (reference sequence). V was trimmed by 0 bases and J by 3 bases, leaving 8 bases between them. The CDR3 is CASSQEGLKETQYF. The CDR3 region has the DNA TGTGCCAGCAGCCAAGAAGGCTTAAAAGAGACCCAGTACTTC.

V and J are TRBV12-3 or TRBV12-4 and TRBJ1-1; D call uncertain. This CDR3 spans 13 amino acids. Trimming cost V 0 bases and J 9 bases, with 11 bases left between them. The CDR3 loop is CASSLASLVQAFF. CDR3 DNA sequence: TGTGCCAGCAGTTTAGCTAGCCTTGTCCAAGCTTTCTTT.

This chain connects TRBV11-2 to TRBJ2-1, with TRBD1 matching 9 bases. The length of the CDR3 is 16 residues. J lost 9 bases, V lost 4 bases, and 13 bases had no gene match. CDR1 and CDR2 (germline): SGHAT, FQNNGV. DNA of the CDR3: TGTGCCAGCAGCTCCTTCCCGGGACAGGGCGGTATTGAGCAGTTCTTC. It specifies CASSSFPGQGGIEQFF.

The V and J genes are TRBV10-2 and TRBJ1-5; D is uncertain. The length of the CDR3 is 13 residues. Germline V CDR1 and CDR2: WSHSY, SAAADI. Trimming removed 7 bases at V and 0 bases at J, with 7 bases between. CDR3 coding DNA: TGCGCCAGCAAAGGATATAGCAATCAGCCCCAGCATTTT. Translated, it gives CASKGYSNQPQHF.

The chain has TRBV18 and TRBJ1-1; D not resolved. Trimming took 4 bases from V and 4 from J, leaving 13 bases between them. The CDR3 loop spans 14 amino acids. Germline-derived CDR1 and CDR2 are KGHSH and LQKENI. The CDR3 DNA sequence: TGTGCCAGCTCACTGCTGCCAGAGCTCACTGAAGCTTTCTTT. Protein product: CASSLLPELTEAFF.

The genes are TRBV6-1 and TRBJ2-7, with D possibly matching TRBD2 (6 bases). Germline V gene lookup returns CDR1 MNHNS and CDR2 SASEGT. The CDR3 length is 14 residues. Trimming removed 0 bases from V and 3 bases from J, with 9 bases in between. As DNA, the CDR3 is TGTGCCAGCAGTGAAGCACCCGGGGGCTACGAGCAGTACTTC. Translating gives CASSEAPGGYEQYF.

The rearrangement uses TRBV19 and TRBJ1-2; TRBD1 is a possible D gene (5 bases). The CDR3 runs to 14 residues. Trimming removed 3 bases from V and 4 bases from J, with 12 bases in between. Germline V lookup: CDR1 LNHDA, CDR2 SQIVND (reference sequence). In DNA, the CDR3 is TGTGCCAGTAGTATCGGGGCCGTCCTCTATGGCTACACCTTC. It specifies CASSIGAVLYGYTF.

The chain combines TRBV6-5 with TRBJ1-2; a weak D match, TRBD1 (6 bases). Germline CDR1 is MNHEY and CDR2 is SVGAGI. The CDR3 totals 14 residues. Trimming removed 7 bases from V and 0 bases from J, with 12 bases in between. This CDR3 reads CASTRTETNYGYTF. The CDR3 DNA reads as TGTGCCAGCACGAGGACAGAAACTAACTATGGCTACACCTTC.

The chain links TRBV7-2 to TRBJ1-5, with unresolved D. This CDR3 spans 15 amino acids. Trimming cost V 1 base and J 0 bases, with 7 bases left between them. From germline, CDR1 is SGHTA and CDR2 FQGNSA. The CDR3 is CASSLGWGSNQPQHF. For the CDR3, the DNA is TGTGCCAGCAGCTTAGGGTGGGGTAGCAATCAGCCCCAGCATTTT.

This clone was seen only once. The chain employs TRBV19 and TRBJ1-2; perhaps TRBD1 as D (5 bases). Germline loops: CDR1 LNHDA, CDR2 SQIVND (reference sequence). The germline V and J ends were trimmed by 4 bases and 2 bases, with 17 bases remaining between them. The CDR3 has 16 amino acids. As DNA, the CDR3 is TGTGCCAGTAGTACGATAGGGGAGCAATCGAACTATGGCTACACCTTC. This encodes CASSTIGEQSNYGYTF. Full variable domain (outside the CDR3, taken from reference TRBV19 and TRBJ1-2): DGGITQSPKYLFRKEGQNVTLSCEQNLNHDAMYWYRQDPGQGLRLIYYSQIVNDFQKGDIAEGYSVSREKKESFPLTVTSAQKNPTAFYLCASSTIGEQSNYGYTFGSGTRLTVV.

This clone was seen just once. J is TRBJ1-5 and V is TRBV12-5; D gene ambiguous. Germline V gene lookup returns CDR1 LGHNT and CDR2 FRNRAP. The CDR3 sequence is 16 residues long. V lost 0 bases and J lost 4, with 13 bases in between. CDR3 amino acids: CASGLVVGGPNQPQHF. In DNA, the CDR3 is TGTGCTAGTGGTTTGGTAGTTGGCGGACCGAATCAGCCCCAGCATTTT.

The gene calls are TRBV27 and TRBJ1-6; D gene unclear. The V gene's germline CDR1 is MNHEY and CDR2 SMNVEV (reference sequence). V dropped 3 bases and J dropped 5 bases, with 11 bases sitting between them. This CDR3 region has 15 residues. As DNA, the CDR3 is TGTGCCAGCAGTTTGAGGACCCCCCATAATTCACCCCTCCACTTT. Translating it yields CASSLRTPHNSPLHF.

The CDR3 loop is CASTKETPPPPEAFF. The CDR3 DNA reads TGTGCCAGTACTAAGGAGACCCCGCCCCCTCCTGAAGCTTTCTTT. The rearrangement links TRBV19 to TRBJ1-1; D not certain. Between the trimmed V and J ends, which lost 7 bases and 6 bases, there was a span of 21 bases. This CDR3 spans 15 amino acids. Germline CDR1 reads LNHDA; CDR2 reads SQIVND (reference sequence).

The V call is TRBV19, the J call TRBJ2-3, with 10 bases lining up with TRBD2. Unmatched junction bases numbered 8, after V lost 5 bases and J lost 0 bases. CDR3 length: 17 residues. Germline V gene data show CDR1 as LNHDA and CDR2 as SQIVND (reference sequence). Here the CDR3 reads CASSGASGSISTDTQYF. The CDR3 DNA is TGTGCCAGTAGTGGGGCTAGCGGGAGCATAAGCACAGATACGCAGTATTTT.